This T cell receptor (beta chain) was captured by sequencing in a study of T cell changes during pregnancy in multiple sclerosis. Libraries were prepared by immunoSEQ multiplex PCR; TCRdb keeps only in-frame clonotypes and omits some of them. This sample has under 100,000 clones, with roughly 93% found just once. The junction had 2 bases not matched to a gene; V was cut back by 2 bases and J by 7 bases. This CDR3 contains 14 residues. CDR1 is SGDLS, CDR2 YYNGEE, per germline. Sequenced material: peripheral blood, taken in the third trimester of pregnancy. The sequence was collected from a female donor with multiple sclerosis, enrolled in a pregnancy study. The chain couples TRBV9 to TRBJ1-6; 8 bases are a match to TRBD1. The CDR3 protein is CASSVGQGNSPLHF. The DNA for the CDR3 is TGTGCCAGCAGCGTCGGACAGGGCAATTCACCCCTCCACTTT.